This T cell receptor beta chain was found in a study of beta chain features in type 1 diabetes. Study results and caveats: Moderate yet significant TCRB CDR3 shortening was seen in Type 1 diabetes patients in all four CD4+ subsets. More deletions and fewer insertions at VDJ junctions were found in patients with type 1 diabetes.

About this clone: No antigen is known for it. This same CDR3 is encoded by further DNA sequences in the sample.

This CDR3 spans 15 amino acids. Germline V lookup: CDR1 MDHEN, CDR2 SYDVKM. The J segment lost 0 bases and the V segment lost 5 bases, leaving 5 bases of the junction unmatched. Sequenced material consisted of expressed TCRB transcripts (all of the isolated RNA was reverse transcribed). The table came from immunoSEQ multiplex PCR; TCRdb's copy has only in-frame clones and leaves some out. The sample holds hundreds of thousands of clones, 15% seen once. The J gene is TRBJ2-7, the V gene TRBV28, with 9 bases fitting TRBD1. This receptor was identified in a man aged 18 to 35 with type 1 diabetes. Sequenced material: naive CD4+ T cells from blood. The chain's CDR3 is CASSPGTGTSYEQYF. CDR3 nucleotides: TGTGCCAGCAGTCCCGGGACAGGGACCTCCTACGAGCAGTACTTC.